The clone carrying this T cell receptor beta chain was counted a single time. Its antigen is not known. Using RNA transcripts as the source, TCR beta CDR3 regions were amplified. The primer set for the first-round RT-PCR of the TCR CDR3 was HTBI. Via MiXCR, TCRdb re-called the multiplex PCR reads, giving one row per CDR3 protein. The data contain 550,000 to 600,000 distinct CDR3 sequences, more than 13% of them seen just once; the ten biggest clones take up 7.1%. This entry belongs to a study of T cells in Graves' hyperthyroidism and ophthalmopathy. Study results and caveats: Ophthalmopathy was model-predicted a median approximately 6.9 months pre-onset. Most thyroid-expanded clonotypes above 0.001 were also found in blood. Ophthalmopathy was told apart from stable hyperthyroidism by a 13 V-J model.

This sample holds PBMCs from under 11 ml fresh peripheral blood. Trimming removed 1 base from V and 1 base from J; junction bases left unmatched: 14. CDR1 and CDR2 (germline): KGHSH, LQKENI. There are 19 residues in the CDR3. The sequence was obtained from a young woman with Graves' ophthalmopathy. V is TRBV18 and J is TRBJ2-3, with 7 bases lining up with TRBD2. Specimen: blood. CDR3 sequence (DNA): TGTGCCAGCTCACCACAAGGACTAGTGGGAATTGGAGGCACAGATACGCAGTATTTT. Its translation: CASSPQGLVGIGGTDTQYF.